The 31 T cell receptor beta chains below all came from one sample that was sequenced in a study of beta chain features in type 1 diabetes. cDNA synthesis used the whole RNA isolate, giving expressed TCRB sequences. The protocol was immunoSEQ multiplex PCR, while the TCRdb copy is restricted to in-frame clones and leaves out a portion. The table lists approximately 120,000 clones, 40% of them singletons. Specimen: stem cell memory CD4+ T cells from blood. Receptors originate from a young woman in good health.

This chain links TRBV28 with TRBJ2-1; D ambiguous. Looked up from germline, CDR1 is MDHEN and CDR2 is SYDVKM. The CDR3 totals 13 residues. Trimming took 6 bases from V and 0 from J, leaving 6 bases between them. The chain's CDR3 is CASSRSSYNEQFF. The CDR3, as DNA: TGTGCCAGCAGCCGTAGCTCCTACAATGAGCAGTTCTTC.

The chain uses TRBV15 and TRBJ2-3, with 7 bases matching TRBD1. J lost 4 bases, V lost 3 bases, and 10 bases had no gene match. This CDR3 is built from 16 residues. In germline, CDR1 is LNHNV, CDR2 YYDKDF (reference sequence). For the CDR3, the DNA is TGTGCCACCAGCAGCCCCCAAGGGGGCGAGGCAGATACGCAGTATTTT. Translated: CATSSPQGGEADTQYF. The full variable domain, its missing parts supplied by reference TRBV15 and TRBJ2-3, is DAMVIQNPRYQVTQFGKPVTLSCSQTLNHNVMYWYQQKSSQAPKLLFHYYDKDFNNEADTPDNFQSRRPNTSFCFLDIRSPGLGDTAMYLCATSSPQGGEADTQYFGPGTRLTVL.

This clone has just a few counts. CDR3 in amino acids: CASSAGLLGNTEAFF. In DNA form, the CDR3 reads TGCGCCAGCAGCGCGGGACTTCTCGGGAACACTGAAGCTTTCTTT. The chain has TRBV5-1 and TRBJ1-1; possibly TRBD1 for D (5 bases). The V gene's germline CDR1 is SGHRS and CDR2 YFSETQ. V shed 4 bases and J shed 1 base, with 14 bases lying between them. The CDR3 length is 15 residues.

The CDR3 region has the DNA TGTGCCAGCAGCTTCCGGACACACACATCGAAAAACATTCAGTACTTC. It encodes CASSFRTHTSKNIQYF. The rearrangement uses TRBV5-6 and TRBJ2-4; D is possibly TRBD1 (5 bases). The V end was cut by 2 bases, the J end by 4 bases, with 16 bases between. Per the germline V gene, CDR1 is SGHDT and CDR2 is YYEEEE. The CDR3 has 16 residues.

This chain joins TRBV2 and TRBJ1-2; TRBD1 is a possible D gene (6 bases). Germline V gives CDR1 SNHLY, CDR2 FYNNEI. With 6 bases removed from V and 2 bases from J, the gap between germline ends came to 10 bases. The CDR3 totals 13 residues. The CDR3 sequence: CASRGAGNYGYTF. Here the CDR3 DNA reads TGTGCCAGCAGGGGGGCAGGGAACTATGGCTACACCTTC. The full variable domain, in which reference TRBV2 and TRBJ1-2 provide the parts outside the CDR3, is EPEVTQTPSHQVTQMGQEVILRCVPISNHLYFYWYRQILGQKVEFLVSFYNNEISEKSEIFDDQFSVERPDGSNFTLKIRSTKLEDSAMYFCASRGAGNYGYTFGSGTRLTVV.

A few counts support this clone. The chain links TRBV28 to TRBJ1-4; TRBD1 aligns across 7 bases. The V gene's germline CDR1 is MDHEN and CDR2 SYDVKM. The CDR3 covers 15 residues. The junction had 6 bases not matched to a gene; V was cut back by 8 bases and J by 0 bases. As DNA, the CDR3 is TGTGCCAGCCTAACAGGGGCCGCAACTAATGAAAAACTGTTTTTT. As protein: CASLTGAATNEKLFF.

This chain links TRBV4-1 with TRBJ2-7; 8 bases fit TRBD1. J gave up 3 bases and V 4 bases, and 2 bases lay outside the gene matches. The CDR3 loop spans 13 amino acids. From germline, CDR1 is MGHRA and CDR2 YSYEKL. The CDR3 is CASSRGQGYEQYF. CDR3 nucleotide sequence: TGCGCCAGCAGCCGTGGACAGGGCTACGAGCAGTACTTC.

Only a few counts were recorded for this clone. V usage is TRBV5-4 and J usage is TRBJ2-4, with TRBD1 matching 7 bases. Germline lookup yields CDR1 SGHNT and CDR2 YYREEE (reference sequence). V shed 4 bases, J shed 0 bases, and the junction held 7 bases outside the gene matches. This CDR3 is 16 amino acids long. In DNA, the CDR3 is TGTGCCAGCAGCATCAACAGGGGCCTAGCCAAAAACATTCAGTACTTC. Its translation is CASSINRGLAKNIQYF.

The chain uses TRBV7-3 and TRBJ2-2; 14 nucleotides agree with TRBD2. The V and J ends lost 5 bases and 1 base, in that order; junction bases with no gene match: 3. The CDR3 consists of 17 residues. The germline CDR1 and CDR2 sequences are SGHTA and FQGTGA. The CDR3 loop is CASSRGLAGVNTGELFF. The CDR3 nucleotides are TGTGCCAGCAGCAGGGGACTAGCGGGAGTGAACACCGGGGAGCTGTTTTTT.

J is TRBJ2-7 and V is TRBV5-1; D gene uncertain. This CDR3 contains 14 residues. Trimming pared 2 bases from V and 0 bases from J, leaving 9 bases between. The germline V gene has CDR1 SGHRS and CDR2 YFSETQ. The CDR3 spells CASSFGYSSYEQYF. The CDR3, as DNA: TGCGCCAGCAGCTTCGGTTATAGCTCCTACGAGCAGTACTTC.

The chain combines TRBV7-9 with TRBJ2-1, with 8 bases matching TRBD2. Trimming removed 6 bases from V and 9 bases from J; junction bases left unmatched: 13. The CDR3 covers 15 residues. Looked up from germline, CDR1 is SEHNR and CDR2 is FQNEAQ (reference sequence). CDR3 residues: CASRGPLWREVEQFF. Here the CDR3 DNA reads TGTGCCAGCAGAGGGCCTTTATGGCGGGAGGTTGAGCAGTTCTTC.

The chain's CDR3 is CASTYTGTSAHYTQYF. CDR3 DNA sequence: TGTGCCAGCACCTACACTGGGACAAGTGCACATTATACGCAGTATTTT. The rearrangement joins TRBV6-6 to TRBJ2-3, with D perhaps TRBD1 (6 bases). V lost 7 bases and J lost 7, with 24 bases in between. The CDR3 covers 16 residues. The V gene's germline CDR1 is MNHNY and CDR2 SVGAGI (reference sequence).

This clone appeared a few times. The J gene is TRBJ2-1, the V gene TRBV5-1; D may be TRBD1 (6 bases). V was shortened by 4 bases and J by 8 bases, with 13 bases between the two germline ends. The CDR3 contains 13 residues. The germline V gene has CDR1 SGHRS and CDR2 YFSETQ. CDR3 protein: CASSQPQGYEQFF. CDR3 in DNA: TGCGCCAGCAGCCAACCACAGGGTTATGAGCAGTTCTTC.

This clone was seen only a few times. V gene TRBV5-1 combines with J gene TRBJ1-2; 7 positions agree with TRBD1. The V gene's germline CDR1 is SGHRS and CDR2 YFSETQ. The CDR3 totals 13 residues. V dropped 0 bases and J dropped 9; count of bases not matched to a gene: 5. CDR3 sequence reads: CASSLGQGPSYTF. For the CDR3, the DNA is TGCGCCAGCAGCTTGGGACAGGGCCCCAGCTACACCTTC.

The chain joins TRBV5-1 to TRBJ2-7, with 10 bases aligning to TRBD2. V gave up 0 bases and J gave up 2 bases; unmatched junction bases: 5. The CDR3 consists of 16 residues. Germline CDR1 reads SGHRS; CDR2 reads YFSETQ. The CDR3 sequence is CASSLDYLAGAYEQYF. CDR3 coding DNA: TGCGCCAGCAGCTTGGATTACCTAGCGGGGGCCTACGAGCAGTACTTC.

The J gene is TRBJ2-7, the V gene TRBV5-8, with TRBD2 identical over 8 bases. Germline V lookup: CDR1 SGHTS, CDR2 YDEGEE. Trimming removed 4 bases from V and 3 bases from J; junction bases left unmatched: 3. This CDR3 spans 13 amino acids. CDR3: CASSPGGFYEQYF. The CDR3 region has the DNA TGTGCCAGCAGCCCGGGGGGGTTCTACGAGCAGTACTTC.

A few counts support this clone. The V gene is TRBV30, the J gene TRBJ2-2; D gene unclear. The V gene's germline CDR1 is GTSNPN and CDR2 SVGIG (reference sequence). CDR3 size: 11 residues. The V and J ends lost 4 bases and 3 bases respectively, with 3 bases between them. The CDR3 region is CAWTDTGELFF. CDR3 DNA: TGTGCCTGGACCGACACCGGGGAGCTGTTTTTT.

This clone occurred a few times. The gene calls are TRBV29-1 and TRBJ2-3, with unresolved D. Germline-derived CDR1 and CDR2 are SQVTM and ANQGSEA. The V end was cut by 1 base, the J end by 4 bases, with 6 bases between. The CDR3 has 12 amino acids. The chain's CDR3 is CSVEVVADTQYF. DNA for the CDR3: TGCAGCGTTGAAGTAGTCGCAGATACGCAGTATTTT.

The chain couples TRBV18 to TRBJ2-1, with D hard to call. Germline V gene lookup returns CDR1 KGHSH and CDR2 LQKENI. Trimming shortened V by 0 bases and J by 7 bases, and 4 bases separated the two germline ends. This CDR3 contains 12 residues. This CDR3 reads CASSPPSNEQFF. The CDR3 DNA reads TGTGCCAGCTCACCACCGTCGAATGAGCAGTTCTTC.

This clone was seen a handful of times. The V call is TRBV29-1, the J call TRBJ1-1; D gene ambiguous. There are 8 residues in the CDR3. V was trimmed by 5 bases and J by 10 bases, leaving 5 bases between them. CDR1 and CDR2 (germline): SQVTM, ANQGSEA. CDR3 sequence: CSVSSAFF. The DNA for the CDR3 is TGCAGCGTTTCGTCAGCTTTCTTT. Combining the CDR3 with reference TRBV29-1 and TRBJ1-1 gives the whole variable domain SAVISQKPSRDICQRGTSLTIQCQVDSQVTMMFWYRQQPGQSLTLIATANQGSEATYESGFVIDKFPISRPNLTFSTLTVSNMSPEDSSIYLCSVSSAFFGQGTRLTVV.

There are a few counts of this clone. The chain is built from TRBV28 and TRBJ2-1; 9 nucleotides match TRBD1. This CDR3 has 13 residues. Germline loops: CDR1 MDHEN, CDR2 SYDVKM. With 6 bases clipped from V and 7 bases from J, the junction kept 4 bases outside the gene matches. The DNA of the CDR3 is TGTGCCAGCAGGGGGACAGGGCGGAATGAGCAGTTCTTC. Its protein is CASRGTGRNEQFF.

This clone was detected a few times. The V call is TRBV21-1, the J call TRBJ2-2; no DNA check was done on the table's D call, TRBD2. TRBV21-1 is listed as a pseudogene. The CDR3 length is 10 residues. Here the CDR3 reads CAGYSGELFF. The CDR3 DNA reads TGTGCCGGTTATAGCGGGGAGCTGTTTTTT.

V gene TRBV4-1 combines with J gene TRBJ1-5, with a tentative D call TRBD1 (5 bases). CDR1 and CDR2 from the germline V gene are MGHRA and YSYEKL. The CDR3 contains 17 residues. Trimming removed 0 bases from V and 4 bases from J, with 16 bases in between. The CDR3 DNA is TGCGCCAGCAGCCAAGACGGGGGTGGAGTGGGAAATCAGCCCCAGCATTTT. It encodes CASSQDGGGVGNQPQHF.

This clone appeared a few times. The chain links TRBV7-9 to TRBJ1-5; TRBD1 matches 9 bases. There are 18 residues in the CDR3. V gave up 4 bases and J gave up 1 base; unmatched junction bases: 11. The germline V gene encodes CDR1 SEHNR and CDR2 FQNEAQ (reference sequence). For the CDR3, the DNA is TGTGCCAGCAGCTCGGAGGGGACAGGGAGAAGGAGCAATCAGCCCCAGCATTTT. It yields the protein CASSSEGTGRRSNQPQHF. Together with reference TRBV7-9 and TRBJ1-5, the CDR3 gives the full variable domain: DTGVSQNPRHKITKRGQNVTFRCDPISEHNRLYWYRQTLGQGPEFLTYFQNEAQLEKSRLLSDRFSAERPKGSFSTLEIQRTEQGDSAMYLCASSSEGTGRRSNQPQHFGDGTRLSIL.

The chain has TRBV7-9 and TRBJ2-1, with TRBD2 identical over 10 bases. V lost 0 bases to trimming and J lost 7 bases; unmatched junction nucleotides: 12. From germline, CDR1 is SEHNR and CDR2 FQNEAQ (reference sequence). CDR3 length equals 18 residues. This CDR3 is CASSLALASGSLGNEQFF. CDR3 DNA: TGTGCCAGCAGCTTAGCGCTGGCTAGCGGGAGTCTAGGAAATGAGCAGTTCTTC.

The table lists this clone with a count of one. V gene TRBV9 combines with J gene TRBJ2-1; 9 nucleotides line up with TRBD1. The germline V gene has CDR1 SGDLS and CDR2 YYNGEE. The junction had 7 bases not matched to a gene; V was cut back by 2 bases and J by 4 bases. The CDR3 is 16 residues long. The CDR3 bases are TGTGCCAGCAGCGTGCCCGGGACAGGGTCGTACAATGAGCAGTTCTTC. It yields the protein CASSVPGTGSYNEQFF. Variable domain in full (rest from reference TRBV9 and TRBJ2-1): DSGVTQTPKHLITATGQRVTLRCSPRSGDLSVYWYQQSLDQGLQFLIQYYNGEERAKGNILERFSAQQFPDLHSELNLSSLELGDSALYFCASSVPGTGSYNEQFFGPGTRLTVL.

The chain has TRBV4-2 and TRBJ2-3; 9 bases line up with TRBD2. The length of the CDR3 is 17 residues. The junction had 9 bases not matched to a gene; V was cut back by 3 bases and J by 2 bases. Germline assignment: CDR1 LGHNA and CDR2 YNFKEQ. For the CDR3, the DNA is TGTGCCAGCAGCCAGAGGCGCCTAGCGGGATCCACAGATACGCAGTATTTT. It encodes CASSQRRLAGSTDTQYF.

This rearrangement joins TRBV27 to TRBJ2-4; TRBD1 agrees at 9 bases. The CDR3 extends over 15 amino acids. The germline V gene has CDR1 MNHEY and CDR2 SMNVEV (reference sequence). The V and J ends lost 5 bases and 8 bases, in that order; junction bases with no gene match: 10. CDR3 amino acids: CASSPLGQGGYIQYF. For the CDR3, the DNA is TGTGCCAGCAGTCCCCTGGGACAGGGAGGTTACATTCAGTACTTC.

V usage is TRBV5-1 and J usage is TRBJ2-7; maybe TRBD2 (6 bases). The CDR3 totals 12 residues. Trimming took 0 bases from V and 6 from J, leaving 7 bases between them. Germline CDR1 and CDR2: SGHRS and YFSETQ. The CDR3 region has the DNA TGCGCCAGCAGCTTGGTGGAGGGCGAGCAGTACTTC. This codes for CASSLVEGEQYF.

This clone was counted once. CDR3 region: CASSHGQGTEAFF. CDR3 DNA sequence: TGTGCCAGCAGCCACGGACAGGGGACTGAAGCTTTCTTT. The V and J genes are TRBV6-5 and TRBJ1-1; 9 nucleotides match TRBD1. This CDR3 has 13 amino acids. Germline lookup yields CDR1 MNHEY and CDR2 SVGAGI. The junction had 4 bases not matched to a gene; V was cut back by 6 bases and J by 5 bases.

V gene TRBV28 combines with J gene TRBJ2-5, with 8 positions matching TRBD2. V trimming: 4 bases; J trimming: 5 bases; junction bases outside the gene matches: 15. Germline lookup yields CDR1 MDHEN and CDR2 SYDVKM. CDR3 length: 17 residues. CDR3 in DNA: TGTGCCAGCAGTTCCCCCCGAGGGCCGGGAGGGGTGGAGACCCAGTACTTC. This gives the protein CASSSPRGPGGVETQYF.